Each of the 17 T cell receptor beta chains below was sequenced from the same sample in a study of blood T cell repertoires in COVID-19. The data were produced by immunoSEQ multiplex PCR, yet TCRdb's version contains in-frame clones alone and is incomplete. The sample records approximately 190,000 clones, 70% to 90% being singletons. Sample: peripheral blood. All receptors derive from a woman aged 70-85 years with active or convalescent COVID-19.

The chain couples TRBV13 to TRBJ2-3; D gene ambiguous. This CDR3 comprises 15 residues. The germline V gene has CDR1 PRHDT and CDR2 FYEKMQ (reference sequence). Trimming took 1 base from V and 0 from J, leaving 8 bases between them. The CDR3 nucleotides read TGTGCCAGCAGCTTAGTGTCCCTAAGCACAGATACGCAGTATTTT. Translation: CASSLVSLSTDTQYF.

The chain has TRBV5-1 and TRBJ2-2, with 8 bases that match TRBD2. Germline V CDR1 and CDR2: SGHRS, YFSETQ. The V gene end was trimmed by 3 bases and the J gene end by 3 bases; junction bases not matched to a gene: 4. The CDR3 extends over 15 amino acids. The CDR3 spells CASSYSGAYTGELFF. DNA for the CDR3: TGCGCCAGCAGCTATAGCGGGGCCTACACCGGGGAGCTGTTTTTT.

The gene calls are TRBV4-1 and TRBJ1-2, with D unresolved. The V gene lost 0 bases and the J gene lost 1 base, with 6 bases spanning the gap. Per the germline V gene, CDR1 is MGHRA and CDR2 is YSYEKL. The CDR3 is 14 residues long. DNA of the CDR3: TGCGCCAGCAGCCAAGATCCAAATAACTATGGCTACACCTTC. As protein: CASSQDPNNYGYTF.

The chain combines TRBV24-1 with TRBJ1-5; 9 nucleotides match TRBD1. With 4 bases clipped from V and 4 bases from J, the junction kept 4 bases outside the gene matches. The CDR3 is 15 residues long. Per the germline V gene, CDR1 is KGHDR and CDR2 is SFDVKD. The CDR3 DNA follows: TGTGCCACCAGTGAACAGGGGGCACTAAATCAGCCCCAGCATTTT. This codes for CATSEQGALNQPQHF.

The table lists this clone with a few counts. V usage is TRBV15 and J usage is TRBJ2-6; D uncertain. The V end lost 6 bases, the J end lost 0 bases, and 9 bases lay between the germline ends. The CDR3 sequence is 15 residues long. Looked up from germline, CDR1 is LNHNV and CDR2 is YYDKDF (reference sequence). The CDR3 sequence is CATSGHNSGANVLTF. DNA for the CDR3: TGTGCCACCAGTGGGCATAACTCTGGGGCCAACGTCCTGACTTTC.

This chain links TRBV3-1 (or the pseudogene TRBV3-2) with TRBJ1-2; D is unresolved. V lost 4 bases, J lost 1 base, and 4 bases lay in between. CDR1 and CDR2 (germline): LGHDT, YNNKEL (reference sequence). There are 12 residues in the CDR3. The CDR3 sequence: CASSPGNYGYTF. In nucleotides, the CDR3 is TGTGCCAGCAGCCCCGGTAACTATGGCTACACCTTC.

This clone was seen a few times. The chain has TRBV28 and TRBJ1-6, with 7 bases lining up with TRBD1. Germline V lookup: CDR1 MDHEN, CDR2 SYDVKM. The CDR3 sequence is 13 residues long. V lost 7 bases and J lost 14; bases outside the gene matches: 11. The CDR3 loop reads CASKIRTGPTLHF. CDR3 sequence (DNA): TGTGCCAGCAAAATCCGGACAGGCCCCACCCTCCACTTT.

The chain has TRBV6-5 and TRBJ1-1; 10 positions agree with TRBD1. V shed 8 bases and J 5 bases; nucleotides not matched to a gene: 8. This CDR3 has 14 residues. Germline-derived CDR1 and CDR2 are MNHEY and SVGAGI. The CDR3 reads CASRRQGALTEAFF. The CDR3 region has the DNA TGTGCCAGCCGGAGACAGGGGGCGCTTACTGAAGCTTTCTTT.

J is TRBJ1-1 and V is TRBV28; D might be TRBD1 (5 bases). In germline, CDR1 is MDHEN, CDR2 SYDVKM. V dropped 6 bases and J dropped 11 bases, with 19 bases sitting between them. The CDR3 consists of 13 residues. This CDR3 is CASSWTPVVGAFF. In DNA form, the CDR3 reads TGTGCCAGCAGCTGGACACCCGTGGTTGGGGCTTTCTTT.

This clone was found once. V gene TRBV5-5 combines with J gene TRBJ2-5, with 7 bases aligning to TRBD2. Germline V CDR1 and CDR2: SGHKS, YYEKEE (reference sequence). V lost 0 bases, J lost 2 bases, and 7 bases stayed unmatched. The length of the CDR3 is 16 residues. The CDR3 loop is CASSLVWGGQQETQYF. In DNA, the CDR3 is TGTGCCAGCAGCTTGGTTTGGGGAGGGCAACAAGAGACCCAGTACTTC.

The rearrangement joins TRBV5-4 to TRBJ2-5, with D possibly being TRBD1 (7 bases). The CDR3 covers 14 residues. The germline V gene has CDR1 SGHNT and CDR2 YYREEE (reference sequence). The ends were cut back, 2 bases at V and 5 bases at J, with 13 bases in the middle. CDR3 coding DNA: TGTGCCAGCAGCTTTGGAGGGGGCGGGGAGACCCAGTACTTC. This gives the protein CASSFGGGGETQYF.

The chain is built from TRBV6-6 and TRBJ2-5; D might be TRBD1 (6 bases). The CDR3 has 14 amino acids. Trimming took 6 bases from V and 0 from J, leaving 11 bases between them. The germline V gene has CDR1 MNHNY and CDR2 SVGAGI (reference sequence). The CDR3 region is CASSWTEYQETQYF. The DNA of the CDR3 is TGTGCCAGCAGCTGGACAGAGTACCAAGAGACCCAGTACTTC.

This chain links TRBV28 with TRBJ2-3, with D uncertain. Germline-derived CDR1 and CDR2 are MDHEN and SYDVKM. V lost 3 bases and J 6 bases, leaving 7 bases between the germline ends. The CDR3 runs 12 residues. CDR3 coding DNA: TGTGCCAGCAGTTTCAATCGGGATACGCAGTATTTT. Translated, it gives CASSFNRDTQYF.

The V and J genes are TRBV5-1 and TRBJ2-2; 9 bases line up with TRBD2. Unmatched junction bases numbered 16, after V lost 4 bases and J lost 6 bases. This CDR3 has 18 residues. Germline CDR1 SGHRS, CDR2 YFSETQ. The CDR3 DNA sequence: TGCGCCAGCAGCCTTTTCGGGGTTAATAGCGGGAGATCCGGGGAGCTGTTTTTT. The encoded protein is CASSLFGVNSGRSGELFF. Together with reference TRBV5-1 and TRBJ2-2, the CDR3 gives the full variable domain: KAGVTQTPRYLIKTRGQQVTLSCSPISGHRSVSWYQQTPGQGLQFLFEYFSETQRNKGNFPGRFSGRQFSNSRSEMNVSTLELGDSALYLCASSLFGVNSGRSGELFFGEGSRLTVL.

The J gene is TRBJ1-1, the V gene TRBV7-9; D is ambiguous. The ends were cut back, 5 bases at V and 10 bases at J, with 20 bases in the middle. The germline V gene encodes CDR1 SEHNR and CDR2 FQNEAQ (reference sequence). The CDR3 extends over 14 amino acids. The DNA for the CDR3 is TGTGCCAGCAGCCTACCCTCGGACTTGAGACGAGCTTTCTTT. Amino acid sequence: CASSLPSDLRRAFF.

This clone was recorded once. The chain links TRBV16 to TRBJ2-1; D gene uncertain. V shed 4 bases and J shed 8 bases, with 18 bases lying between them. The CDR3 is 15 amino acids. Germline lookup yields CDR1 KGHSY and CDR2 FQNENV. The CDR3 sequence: CASSPSSLVSHEQFF. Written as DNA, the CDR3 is TGTGCCAGCAGCCCCTCGAGCCTAGTCTCCCATGAGCAGTTCTTC.

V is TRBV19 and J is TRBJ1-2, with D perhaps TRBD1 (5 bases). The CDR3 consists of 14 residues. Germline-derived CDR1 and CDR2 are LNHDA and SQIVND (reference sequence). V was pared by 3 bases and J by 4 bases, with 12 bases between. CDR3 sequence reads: CASSIFGALYGYTF. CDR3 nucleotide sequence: TGTGCCAGTAGTATCTTTGGGGCCCTCTATGGCTACACCTTC.